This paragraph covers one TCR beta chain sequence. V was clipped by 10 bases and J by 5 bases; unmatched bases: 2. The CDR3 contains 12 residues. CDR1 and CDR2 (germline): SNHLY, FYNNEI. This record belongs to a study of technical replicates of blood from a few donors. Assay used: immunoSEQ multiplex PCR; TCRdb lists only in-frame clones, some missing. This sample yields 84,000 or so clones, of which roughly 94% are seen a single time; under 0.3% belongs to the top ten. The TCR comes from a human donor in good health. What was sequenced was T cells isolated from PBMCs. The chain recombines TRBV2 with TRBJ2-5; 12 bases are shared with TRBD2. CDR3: CATGTSGETQYF. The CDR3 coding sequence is TGTGCCACAGGGACTAGCGGGGAGACCCAGTACTTC. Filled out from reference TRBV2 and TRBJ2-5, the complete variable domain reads EPEVTQTPSHQVTQMGQEVILRCVPISNHLYFYWYRQILGQKVEFLVSFYNNEISEKSEIFDDQFSVERPDGSNFTLKIRSTKLEDSAMYFCATGTSGETQYFGPGTRLLVL.